This T cell receptor beta chain was captured by sequencing in a study of blood T cell repertoires in COVID-19. Study details: Acute and convalescent COVID-19 specimens originated in the United States, Italy and Spain. Nucleic acid was either cDNA or gDNA, and it came from T cells, B-cell-depleted T cells, or PBMCs.

As originally analysed: Estimates of nucleated cell counts were drawn from the amplification of reference gene primers. Clones were sequenced by immunoSEQ multiplex PCR, and TCRdb holds only the in-frame ones, with some missing. The DNA was the basis for D and trimming; V, J and clone size are from that table. The profile shows roughly 160,000 clones, roughly 90% of them singletons. Comments on this clone: No DNA is shown, since the ends of the CDR3 on it are uncertain; the CDR3 is the one TCRdb lists.

The source is a man aged 45 to 65 with acute or convalescent COVID-19. Sequencing was performed on peripheral blood.

CDR3 in amino acids: CASSFGNGPRVF. The rearrangement uses TRBV11-2 and TRBJ2-1; the D call TRBD1 from the table was never checked on the DNA. 12 amino acids form the CDR3, both terminal residues included. Germline CDR1 SGHAT, CDR2 FQNNGV.